This TCR beta chain was captured by sequencing in a study of CXCR3-negative and CXCR3-positive naive CD8 T cells. Study conclusions and caveats: Naive cells with CXCR3 showed TRB CDR3s that were more hydrophobic than those in CXCR3-negative naive cells.

Libraries were UMI-labeled 5' RACE TRB cDNA. TCRdb re-called the 5' RACE reads and catalogs CDR3 proteins one per entry, DNA excluded. The sample includes around 66,000 distinct CDR3 sequences. Germline CDR1 SGDLS, CDR2 YYNGEE. CDR3 length: 15 amino acids. To note about this clonotype: Antigen specificity is unknown.

The specimen was naive CXCR3+ CD8+ T cells from blood. Subset specified: CD45RO-CCR7+CD27+CD95- naive CD8+ T cells expressing CXCR3 (TNR3+). This TCR was recovered from a human donor in good health. Some clones in this sample may be carry-over from other donors' samples. The chain couples TRBV9 to TRBJ2-1; the D call of TRBD2 rests on TCRdb alone, since no DNA is present to check it. This CDR3 reads CASRPLAGGPGEQFF.